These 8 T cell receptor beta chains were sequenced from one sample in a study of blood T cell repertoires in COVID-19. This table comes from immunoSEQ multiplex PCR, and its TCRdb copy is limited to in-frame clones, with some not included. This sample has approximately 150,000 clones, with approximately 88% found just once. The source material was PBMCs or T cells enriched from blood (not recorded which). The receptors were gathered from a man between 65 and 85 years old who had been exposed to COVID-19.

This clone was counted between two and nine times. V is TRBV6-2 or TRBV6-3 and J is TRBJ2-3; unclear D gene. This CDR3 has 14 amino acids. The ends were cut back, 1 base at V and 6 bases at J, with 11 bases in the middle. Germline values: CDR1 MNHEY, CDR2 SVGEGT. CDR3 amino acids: CASSYFSRSDTQYF. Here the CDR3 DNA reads TGTGCCAGCAGTTACTTTAGCCGGTCGGATACGCAGTATTTT.

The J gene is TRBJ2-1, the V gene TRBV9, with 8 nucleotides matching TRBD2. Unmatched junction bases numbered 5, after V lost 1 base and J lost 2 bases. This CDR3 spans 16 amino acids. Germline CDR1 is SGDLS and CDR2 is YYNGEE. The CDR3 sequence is CASSVTAGVTYNEQFF. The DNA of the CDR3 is TGTGCCAGCAGCGTAACAGCGGGAGTGACCTACAATGAGCAGTTCTTC.

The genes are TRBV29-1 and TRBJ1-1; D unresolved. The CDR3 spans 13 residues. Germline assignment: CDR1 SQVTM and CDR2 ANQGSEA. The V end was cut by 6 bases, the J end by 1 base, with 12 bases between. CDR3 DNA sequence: TGCAGCGTGCGGGGTCAGCCGAACACTGAAGCTTTCTTT. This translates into CSVRGQPNTEAFF.

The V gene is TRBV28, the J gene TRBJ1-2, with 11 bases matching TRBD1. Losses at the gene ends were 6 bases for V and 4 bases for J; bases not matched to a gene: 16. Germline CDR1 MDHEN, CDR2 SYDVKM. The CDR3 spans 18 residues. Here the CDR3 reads CASRMGFFGQGARYGYTF. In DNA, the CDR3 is TGTGCCAGCAGAATGGGATTTTTCGGACAGGGGGCCCGCTATGGCTACACCTTC.

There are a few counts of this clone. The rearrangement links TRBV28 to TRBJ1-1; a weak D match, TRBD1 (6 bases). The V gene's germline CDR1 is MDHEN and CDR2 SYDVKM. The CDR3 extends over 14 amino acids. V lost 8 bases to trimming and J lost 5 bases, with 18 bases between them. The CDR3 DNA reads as TGTGCCAGCGGGTCGCGGGGGCGCTTAACTGAAGCTTTCTTT. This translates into CASGSRGRLTEAFF. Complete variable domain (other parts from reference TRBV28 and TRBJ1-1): DVKVTQSSRYLVKRTGEKVFLECVQDMDHENMFWYRQDPGLGLRLIYFSYDVKMKEKGDIPEGYSVSREKKERFSLILESASTNQTSMYLCASGSRGRLTEAFFGQGTRLTVV.

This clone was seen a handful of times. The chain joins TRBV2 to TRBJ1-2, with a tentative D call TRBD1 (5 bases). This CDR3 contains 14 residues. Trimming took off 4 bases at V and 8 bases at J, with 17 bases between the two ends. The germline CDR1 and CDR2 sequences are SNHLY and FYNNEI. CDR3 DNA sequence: TGTGCCAGCAGTGGCGGGGGTGAGAACAGAGGCTACACCTTC. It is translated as CASSGGGENRGYTF.

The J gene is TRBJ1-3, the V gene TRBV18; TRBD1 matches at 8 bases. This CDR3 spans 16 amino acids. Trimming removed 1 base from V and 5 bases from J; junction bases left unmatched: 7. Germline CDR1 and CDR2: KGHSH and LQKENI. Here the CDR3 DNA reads TGTGCCAGCTCACCACGCGCGGGACAGGCTAGAAACACCATATATTTT. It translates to CASSPRAGQARNTIYF. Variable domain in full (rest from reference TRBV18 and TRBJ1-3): NAGVMQNPRHLVRRRGQEARLRCSPMKGHSHVYWYRQLPEEGLKFMVYLQKENIIDESGMPKERFSAEFPKEGPSILRIQQVVRGDSAAYFCASSPRAGQARNTIYFGEGSWLTVV.

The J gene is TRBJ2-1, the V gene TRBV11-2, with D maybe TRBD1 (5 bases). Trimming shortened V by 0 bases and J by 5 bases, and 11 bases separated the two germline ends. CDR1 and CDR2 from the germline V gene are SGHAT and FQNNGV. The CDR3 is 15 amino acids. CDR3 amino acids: CASSLERGRHNEQFF. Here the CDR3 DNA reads TGTGCCAGCAGCTTAGAAAGGGGCCGGCACAATGAGCAGTTCTTC.